The 28 T cell receptor beta chains given below trace back to one sample, sequenced in a study of blood T cell repertoires in COVID-19. Generated by immunoSEQ multiplex PCR, the TCRdb table keeps only in-frame clones and is missing some. Among some 220,000 clones, about 83% were seen once, and the ten largest hold roughly 1.2%. What was sequenced was peripheral blood. The receptors originated from a young woman with COVID-19, enrolled during active disease.

The gene calls are TRBV2 and TRBJ2-1, with TRBD2 matching over 15 bases. Germline lookup yields CDR1 SNHLY and CDR2 FYNNEI. The CDR3 has 15 amino acids. The junction had 3 bases not matched to a gene; V was cut back by 4 bases and J by 8 bases. CDR3 in amino acids: CASSGTSGGAHEQFF. In DNA, the CDR3 is TGTGCCAGCAGTGGGACTAGCGGGGGGGCCCATGAGCAGTTCTTC.

The V and J genes are TRBV5-1 and TRBJ2-2; D may be TRBD1 (5 bases). CDR1 and CDR2 from the germline V gene are SGHRS and YFSETQ. V was cut by 0 bases and J by 4 bases, with 10 bases left in between. CDR3 length equals 15 residues. CDR3 in amino acids: CASSLDGAVTGELFF. In DNA, the CDR3 is TGCGCCAGCAGCTTGGATGGGGCGGTCACCGGGGAGCTGTTTTTT.

The V and J genes are TRBV4-3 and TRBJ1-2, with 9 bases identical to TRBD1. Trimming took 1 base from V and 5 from J; bases not matched to a gene: 2. The germline CDR1 and CDR2 sequences are LGHNA and YSLEER. The CDR3 runs to 14 residues. The CDR3 nucleotides read TGCGCCAGCAGCCAAGGGACAGGGGAATATGGCTACACCTTC. Protein: CASSQGTGEYGYTF.

The V gene is TRBV20-1, the J gene TRBJ1-5; 7 positions match TRBD1. CDR1 and CDR2 (germline): DFQATT, SNEGSKA (reference sequence). CDR3 length equals 12 residues. Trimming cost V 3 bases and J 5 bases; bases outside gene matches: 1. The CDR3 nucleotides read TGCAGTGCTAGTGACAGGGATCAGCCCCAGCATTTT. Its protein is CSASDRDQPQHF.

V and J are TRBV7-8 and TRBJ2-7; D is uncertain. The CDR3 extends over 15 amino acids. CDR1 is SGHVS and CDR2 is FQNEAQ in the germline V gene. V lost 0 bases and J lost 6, with 15 bases in between. CDR3 sequence: CASSLAGVNSLEQYF. CDR3 nucleotide sequence: TGTGCCAGCAGCTTAGCGGGCGTAAACTCTCTCGAGCAGTACTTC.

This clone was counted only a few times. The chain is built from TRBV30 and TRBJ2-2, with D unresolved. Germline V gene data show CDR1 as GTSNPN and CDR2 as SVGIG (reference sequence). Trimming pared 4 bases from V and 7 bases from J, leaving 16 bases between. This CDR3 comprises 14 residues. The CDR3 DNA reads TGTGCCTGGACCGCTCGCACTGAAAGCGGGGAGCTGTTTTTT. This gives the protein CAWTARTESGELFF. The variable domain in full, with the rest retrieved from reference TRBV30 and TRBJ2-2, is SQTIHQWPATLVQPVGSPLSLECTVEGTSNPNLYWYRQAAGRGLQLLFYSVGIGQISSEVPQNLSASRPQDRQFILSSKKLLLSDSGFYLCAWTARTESGELFFGEGSRLTVL.

The chain employs TRBV7-2 and TRBJ2-3; 15 positions agree with TRBD2. This CDR3 spans 19 amino acids. CDR1 is SGHTA and CDR2 is FQGNSA in the germline V gene. V trimming: 4 bases; J trimming: 3 bases; junction bases outside the gene matches: 11. This CDR3 is CASSYLGLAGGFRTDTQYF. CDR3 sequence (DNA): TGTGCCAGCAGCTACTTAGGACTAGCGGGAGGGTTTAGGACAGATACGCAGTATTTT.

This chain joins TRBV25-1 and TRBJ2-7; D perhaps matches TRBD2 (5 bases). The CDR3 runs 12 residues. Trimming cost V 4 bases and J 2 bases, with 6 bases left between them. CDR1 and CDR2 (germline): MGHDK, SYGVNS. CDR3 nucleotides: TGTGCCAGCAGTGTACTAGCCTACGAGCAGTACTTC. Translated: CASSVLAYEQYF.

Worth noting for this clone: The junction does not match germline at one end; this may be a read error. The chain couples TRBV7-9 to TRBJ2-1; 10 positions match TRBD2. In germline, CDR1 is SEHNR, CDR2 FQNEAQ (reference sequence). The CDR3 is 16 amino acids. DNA of the CDR3: TGTGCCAGCACCTTACATCTAGCGGGAGAGTGGAATGAGCAGTTCTTC. It specifies CASTLHLAGEWNEQFF.

The genes are TRBV19 and TRBJ2-2; 7 nucleotides agree with TRBD2. The germline gives CDR1 LNHDA, CDR2 SQIVND (reference sequence). Trimming cost V 6 bases and J 5 bases; bases outside gene matches: 6. The CDR3 length is 14 residues. The CDR3 nucleotides read TGTGCCAGTAGAGTCCAAGCGGGAACCGGGGAGCTGTTTTTT. Its protein product is CASRVQAGTGELFF.

This rearrangement joins TRBV6-1 to TRBJ1-2, with D possibly matching TRBD1 (5 bases). Trimming removed 2 bases at V and 4 bases at J, with 17 bases between. The CDR3 has 16 residues. Per the germline V gene, CDR1 is MNHNS and CDR2 is SASEGT. CDR3 in amino acids: CASSEMGGGEGYGYTF. DNA for the CDR3: TGTGCCAGCAGTGAAATGGGAGGAGGGGAGGGCTATGGCTACACCTTC.

Note on this clone: Other nucleotide sequences in the sample specify the same CDR3. The chain is built from TRBV27 and TRBJ2-3; the match to TRBD2 covers 8 bases. The CDR3 runs 13 residues. V shed 5 bases, J shed 6 bases, and the junction held 4 bases outside the gene matches. Germline CDR1 is MNHEY and CDR2 is SMNVEV (reference sequence). The CDR3 DNA reads as TGTGCCAGCAGTGCGGGGGGCGGGGATACGCAGTATTTT. As protein: CASSAGGGDTQYF.

The V gene is TRBV7-2, the J gene TRBJ2-7; D not certain. V gave up 0 bases and J gave up 6 bases, with 12 bases separating them. The CDR3 has 14 amino acids. Germline CDR1 SGHTA, CDR2 FQGNSA. CDR3 in DNA: TGTGCCAGCAGCTTAGCTAACCCGCCCGGCGAGCAGTACTTC. Its translation is CASSLANPPGEQYF.

The chain carries TRBV4-3 and TRBJ2-7; D is perhaps TRBD1 (5 bases). The germline V gene has CDR1 LGHNA and CDR2 YSLEER. The CDR3 consists of 15 residues. Trimming removed 4 bases at V and 1 base at J, with 14 bases between. DNA for the CDR3: TGCGCCAGCAGCCTCTCTAGGGGCACTTCCTACGAGCAGTACTTC. Translated: CASSLSRGTSYEQYF.

V usage is TRBV7-2 and J usage is TRBJ2-7; no clear D. The CDR3 is made up of 12 amino acids. CDR1 is SGHTA and CDR2 is FQGNSA in the germline V gene. Trimming left V 1 base short and J 5 bases short, with 6 bases between. The CDR3 region has the DNA TGTGCCAGCAGCTTAGTCCGGGACGAGCAGTACTTC. Protein product: CASSLVRDEQYF.

The chain combines TRBV4-3 with TRBJ2-1; 12 bases map to TRBD2. CDR1 LGHNA and CDR2 YSLEER come from the germline V gene. This CDR3 is 16 amino acids long. The V segment lost 0 bases and the J segment 12 bases; nucleotides outside the gene matches: 9. CDR3 amino acids: CASSQEVASGGAWQFF. In nucleotides, the CDR3 is TGCGCCAGCAGCCAAGAAGTGGCTAGCGGGGGGGCCTGGCAGTTCTTC.

The rearrangement uses TRBV19 and TRBJ2-3; D not certain. This CDR3 is built from 12 residues. Trimming took 3 bases from V and 4 from J, leaving 5 bases between them. Germline loops: CDR1 LNHDA, CDR2 SQIVND (reference sequence). CDR3 DNA: TGTGCCAGTAGTATTTCGTCAGATACGCAGTATTTT. Encoded protein: CASSISSDTQYF.

The chain carries TRBV7-2 and TRBJ2-2, with 7 bases lining up with TRBD2. This CDR3 region has 15 residues. J lost 2 bases, V lost 1 base, and 1 base had no gene match. The germline CDR1 and CDR2 sequences are SGHTA and FQGNSA. CDR3 protein: CASSLVAGNTGELFF. The CDR3 DNA follows: TGTGCCAGCAGCTTAGTAGCGGGCAACACCGGGGAGCTGTTTTTT.

This chain uses TRBV21-1 with TRBJ2-4; TRBD1 is the table's D call and was not checked against the DNA. TRBV21-1 is a recognized pseudogene. The CDR3 contains 14 residues. This CDR3 reads CASSKAGEVGAGYF. CDR3 bases: TGTGCCAGCAGCAAAGCAGGGGAAGTGGGGGCCGGGTACTTC.

V is TRBV30 and J is TRBJ1-2; 7 positions agree with TRBD1. With V trimmed by 1 base and J by 1 base, 6 bases remained unmatched. The CDR3 has 15 amino acids. Germline CDR1 GTSNPN, CDR2 SVGIG (reference sequence). The CDR3 sequence is CAWSGGQKLNYGYTF. The DNA of the CDR3 is TGTGCCTGGAGTGGGGGACAGAAGCTTAACTATGGCTACACCTTC.

This chain connects TRBV4-3 to TRBJ1-4; D gene uncertain. The germline V and J ends were trimmed by 4 bases and 5 bases, with 11 bases remaining between them. CDR1 and CDR2 (germline): LGHNA, YSLEER. There are 14 residues in the CDR3. The CDR3 sequence: CASSLSGNNEKLFF. The CDR3 nucleotides read TGCGCCAGCAGCCTCTCGGGGAACAATGAAAAACTGTTTTTT.

The CDR3 loop reads CASRPRGWDRNYGYTF. DNA of the CDR3: TGTGCAAGTCGCCCACGTGGGTGGGACAGGAACTATGGCTACACCTTC. The J gene is TRBJ1-2, the V gene TRBV12-2; the table's D call of TRBD1 was not tested on the DNA. TRBV12-2 is given as a pseudogene. This CDR3 has 16 residues.

J is TRBJ2-3 and V is TRBV7-2; 8 bases line up with TRBD1. The CDR3 is 15 amino acids. V lost 3 bases to trimming and J lost 6 bases; unmatched junction nucleotides: 8. Germline assignment: CDR1 SGHTA and CDR2 FQGNSA. CDR3 residues: CASSFGTGLGDTQYF. DNA of the CDR3: TGTGCCAGCAGCTTCGGGACAGGACTTGGTGATACGCAGTATTTT.

The chain's CDR3 is CSVGGTGGRRRGYTF. CDR3 nucleotide sequence: TGCAGCGTTGGTGGGACAGGGGGACGCCGACGCGGCTACACCTTC. V usage is TRBV29-1 and J usage is TRBJ1-2; 11 nucleotides align to TRBD1. Germline V gene data show CDR1 as SQVTM and CDR2 as ANQGSEA. CDR3 length: 15 amino acids. Losses at the gene ends were 4 bases for V and 8 bases for J; bases not matched to a gene: 12.

The chain recombines TRBV19 with TRBJ2-3, with 10 bases aligning to TRBD2. The CDR3 covers 15 residues. V lost 5 bases to trimming and J lost 8 bases; unmatched junction nucleotides: 10. Germline-derived CDR1 and CDR2 are LNHDA and SQIVND (reference sequence). CDR3 amino acids: CASSVGLAAPGTQYF. In DNA form, the CDR3 reads TGTGCCAGTAGTGTCGGACTAGCGGCCCCGGGTACGCAGTATTTT.

The V call is TRBV7-9, the J call TRBJ1-5, with a weak D call TRBD1 (5 bases). CDR1 SEHNR and CDR2 FQNEAQ come from the germline V gene (reference sequence). The V end lost 1 base, the J end lost 0 bases, and 7 bases lay between the germline ends. CDR3 length: 15 amino acids. CDR3 amino acids: CASSLVGVSNQPQHF. The CDR3 bases are TGTGCCAGCAGCTTAGTAGGGGTTAGCAATCAGCCCCAGCATTTT.

The chain has TRBV4-3 and TRBJ2-5; 9 bases map to TRBD1. Germline-derived CDR1 and CDR2 are LGHNA and YSLEER. The CDR3 covers 17 residues. Unmatched junction bases numbered 11, after V lost 1 base and J lost 5 bases. Here the CDR3 DNA reads TGCGCCAGCAGCCAAGGGACCGGACAGGGGCAGGGCGAGACCCAGTACTTC. Translation: CASSQGTGQGQGETQYF.

This clone is a singleton in its sample. In DNA form, the CDR3 reads TGCGCCAGCAGCCCCGGACTAGCGGGAACCCTCGACTACAATGAGCAGTTCTTC. Translating it yields CASSPGLAGTLDYNEQFF. The chain combines TRBV4-3 with TRBJ2-1, with 12 bases matching TRBD2. This CDR3 contains 18 residues. V lost 4 bases to trimming and J lost 3 bases; unmatched junction nucleotides: 10. Germline CDR1 reads LGHNA; CDR2 reads YSLEER.